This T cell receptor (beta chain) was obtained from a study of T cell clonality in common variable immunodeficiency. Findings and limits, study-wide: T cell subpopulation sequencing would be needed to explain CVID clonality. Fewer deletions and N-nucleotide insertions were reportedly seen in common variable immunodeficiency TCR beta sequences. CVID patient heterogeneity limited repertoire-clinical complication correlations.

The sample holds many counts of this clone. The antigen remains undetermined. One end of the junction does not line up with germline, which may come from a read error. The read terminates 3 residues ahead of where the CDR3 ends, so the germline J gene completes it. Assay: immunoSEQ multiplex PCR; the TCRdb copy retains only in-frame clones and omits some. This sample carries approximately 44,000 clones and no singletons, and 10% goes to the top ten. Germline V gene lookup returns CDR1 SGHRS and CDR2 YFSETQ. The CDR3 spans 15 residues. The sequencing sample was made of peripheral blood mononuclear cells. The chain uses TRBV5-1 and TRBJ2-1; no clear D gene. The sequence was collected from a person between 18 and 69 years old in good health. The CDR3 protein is CASRLDHYPGNEQFF. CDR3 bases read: TGCGCCAGCAGATTGGACCACTACCCGGGTAATGAG.